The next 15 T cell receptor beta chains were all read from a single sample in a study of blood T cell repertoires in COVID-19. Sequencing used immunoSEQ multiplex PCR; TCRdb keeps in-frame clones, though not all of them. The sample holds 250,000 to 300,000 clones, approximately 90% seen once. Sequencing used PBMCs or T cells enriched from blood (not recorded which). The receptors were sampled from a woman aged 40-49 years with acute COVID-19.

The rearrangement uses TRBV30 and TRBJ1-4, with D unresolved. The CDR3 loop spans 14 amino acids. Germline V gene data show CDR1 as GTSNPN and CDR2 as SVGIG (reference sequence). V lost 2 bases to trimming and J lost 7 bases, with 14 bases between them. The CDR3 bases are TGTGCCTGGAGTCTAGGAGGAGGAGGTGAAAAACTGTTTTTT. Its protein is CAWSLGGGGEKLFF.

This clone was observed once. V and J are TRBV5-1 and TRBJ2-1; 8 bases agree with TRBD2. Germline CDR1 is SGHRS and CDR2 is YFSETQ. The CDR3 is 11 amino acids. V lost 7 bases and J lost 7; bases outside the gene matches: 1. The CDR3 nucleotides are TGCGCCAGCCGGGGGGGAAATGAGCAGTTCTTC. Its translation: CASRGGNEQFF.

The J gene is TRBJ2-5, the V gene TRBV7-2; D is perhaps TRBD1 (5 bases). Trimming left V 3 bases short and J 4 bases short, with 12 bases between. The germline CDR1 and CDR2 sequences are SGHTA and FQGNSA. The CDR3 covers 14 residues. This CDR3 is CASSFGFRVETQYF. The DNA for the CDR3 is TGTGCCAGCAGCTTCGGTTTCAGGGTAGAGACCCAGTACTTC.

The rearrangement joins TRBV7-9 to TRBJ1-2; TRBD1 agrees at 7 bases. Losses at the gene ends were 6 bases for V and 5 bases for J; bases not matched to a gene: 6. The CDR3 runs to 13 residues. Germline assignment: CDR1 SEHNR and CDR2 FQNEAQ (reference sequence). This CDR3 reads CASSRDSAYGYTF. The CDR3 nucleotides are TGTGCCAGCAGTCGGGACAGCGCTTATGGCTACACCTTC.

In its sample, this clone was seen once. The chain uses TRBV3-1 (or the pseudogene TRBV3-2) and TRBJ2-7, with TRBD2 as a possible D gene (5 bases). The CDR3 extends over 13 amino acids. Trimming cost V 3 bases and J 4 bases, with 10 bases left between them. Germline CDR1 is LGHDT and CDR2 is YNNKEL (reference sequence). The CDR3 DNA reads TGTGCCAGCAGCCAGGGCCGGGGATACGAGCAGTACTTC. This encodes CASSQGRGYEQYF.

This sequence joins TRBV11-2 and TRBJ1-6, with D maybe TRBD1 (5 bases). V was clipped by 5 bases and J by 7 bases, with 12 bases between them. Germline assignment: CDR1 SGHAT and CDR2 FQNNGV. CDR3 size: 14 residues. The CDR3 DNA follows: TGTGCCAGCAGCAGGGACTACGACAATTCACCCCTCCACTTT. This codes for CASSRDYDNSPLHF. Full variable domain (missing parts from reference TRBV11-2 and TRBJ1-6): EAGVAQSPRYKIIEKRQSVAFWCNPISGHATLYWYQQILGQGPKLLIQFQNNGVVDDSQLPKDRFSAERLKGVDSTLKIQPAKLEDSAVYLCASSRDYDNSPLHFGNGTRLTVT.

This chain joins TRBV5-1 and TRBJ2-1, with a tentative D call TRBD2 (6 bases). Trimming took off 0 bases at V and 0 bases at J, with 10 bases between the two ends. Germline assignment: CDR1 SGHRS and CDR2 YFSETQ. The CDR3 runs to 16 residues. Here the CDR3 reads CASSLAGRSSYNEQFF. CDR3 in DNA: TGCGCCAGCAGCTTGGCCGGGAGAAGCTCCTACAATGAGCAGTTCTTC.

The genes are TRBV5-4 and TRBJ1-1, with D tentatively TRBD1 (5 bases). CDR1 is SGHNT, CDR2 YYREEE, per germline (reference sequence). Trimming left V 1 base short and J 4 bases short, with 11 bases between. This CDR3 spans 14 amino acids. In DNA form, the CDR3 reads TGTGCCAGCAGCTTGCCGACAAGGGGCACTGAAGCTTTCTTT. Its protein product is CASSLPTRGTEAFF.

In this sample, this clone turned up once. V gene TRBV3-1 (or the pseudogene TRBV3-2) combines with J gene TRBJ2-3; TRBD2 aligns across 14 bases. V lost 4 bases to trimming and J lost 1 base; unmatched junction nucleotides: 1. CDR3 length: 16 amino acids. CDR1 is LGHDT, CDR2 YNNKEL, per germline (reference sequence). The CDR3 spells CASSRLAGGGTDTQYF. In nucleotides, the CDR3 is TGTGCCAGCAGCCGACTAGCGGGAGGGGGCACAGATACGCAGTATTTT.

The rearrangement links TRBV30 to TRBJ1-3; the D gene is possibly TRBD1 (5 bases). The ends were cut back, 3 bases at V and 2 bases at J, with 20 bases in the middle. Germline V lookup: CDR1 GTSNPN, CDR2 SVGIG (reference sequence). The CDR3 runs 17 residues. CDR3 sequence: CAWRRGGGVRAGNTIYF. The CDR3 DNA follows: TGTGCCTGGAGAAGGGGTGGCGGGGTAAGAGCTGGAAACACCATATATTTT. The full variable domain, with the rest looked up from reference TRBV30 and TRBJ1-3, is SQTIHQWPATLVQPVGSPLSLECTVEGTSNPNLYWYRQAAGRGLQLLFYSVGIGQISSEVPQNLSASRPQDRQFILSSKKLLLSDSGFYLCAWRRGGGVRAGNTIYFGEGSWLTVV.

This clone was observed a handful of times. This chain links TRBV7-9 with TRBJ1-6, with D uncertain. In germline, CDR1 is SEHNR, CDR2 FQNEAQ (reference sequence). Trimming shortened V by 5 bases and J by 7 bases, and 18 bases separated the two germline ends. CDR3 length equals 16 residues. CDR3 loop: CASSPAVASRNSPLHF. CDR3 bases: TGTGCCAGCAGCCCCGCAGTCGCCTCGAGGAATTCACCCCTCCACTTT.

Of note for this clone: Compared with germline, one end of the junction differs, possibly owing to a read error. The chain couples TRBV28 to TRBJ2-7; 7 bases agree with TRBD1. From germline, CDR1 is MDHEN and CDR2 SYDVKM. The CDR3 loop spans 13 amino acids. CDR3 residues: CASSQEQGRSKVF. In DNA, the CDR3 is TGTGCCAGCAGCCAGGAACAGGGGCGGAGTAAGGTCTTC.

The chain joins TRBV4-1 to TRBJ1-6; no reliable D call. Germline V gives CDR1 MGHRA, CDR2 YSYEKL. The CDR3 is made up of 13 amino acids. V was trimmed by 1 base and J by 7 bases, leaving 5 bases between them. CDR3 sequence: CASSQVMNSPLHF. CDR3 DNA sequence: TGCGCCAGCAGCCAAGTAATGAATTCACCCCTCCACTTT.

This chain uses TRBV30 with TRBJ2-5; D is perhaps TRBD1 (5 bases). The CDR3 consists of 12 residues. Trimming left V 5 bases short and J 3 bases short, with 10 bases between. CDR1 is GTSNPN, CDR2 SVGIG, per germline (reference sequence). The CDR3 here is CAWSPGKETQYF. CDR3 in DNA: TGTGCCTGGTCCCCAGGGAAAGAGACCCAGTACTTC.

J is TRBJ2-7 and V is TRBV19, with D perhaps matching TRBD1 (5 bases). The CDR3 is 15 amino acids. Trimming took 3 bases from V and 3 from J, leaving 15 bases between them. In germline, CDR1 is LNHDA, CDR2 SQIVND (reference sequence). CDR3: CASSIVAGLSYEQYF. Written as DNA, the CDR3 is TGTGCCAGTAGTATTGTAGCAGGGTTAAGCTACGAGCAGTACTTC.